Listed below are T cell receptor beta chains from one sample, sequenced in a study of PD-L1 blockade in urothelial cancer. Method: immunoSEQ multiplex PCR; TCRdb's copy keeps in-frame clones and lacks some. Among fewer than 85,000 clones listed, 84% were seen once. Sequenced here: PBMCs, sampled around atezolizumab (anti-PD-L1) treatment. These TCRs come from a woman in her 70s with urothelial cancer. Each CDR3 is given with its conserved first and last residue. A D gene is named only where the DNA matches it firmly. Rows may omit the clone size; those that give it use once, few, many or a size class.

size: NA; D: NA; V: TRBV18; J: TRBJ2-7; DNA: TGTGCCAGCTCACCCCGGACAGACGCCTACGAGCAGTACTTC; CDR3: CASSPRTDAYEQYF
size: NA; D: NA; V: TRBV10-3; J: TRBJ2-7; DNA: TGTGCCAGCGGACAGATCTCTTACGAGCAGTACTTC; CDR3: CASGQISYEQYF
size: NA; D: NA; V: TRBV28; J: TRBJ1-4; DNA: TGTGCCAGCAACACCCACGGGCAGGGCAATGATGAAAAACTGTTTTTT; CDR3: CASNTHGQGNDEKLFF
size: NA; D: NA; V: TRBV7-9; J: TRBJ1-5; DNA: TGTGCCAGCAGTTGGACGAGGGGGAGCAATCAGCCCCAGCATTTT; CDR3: CASSWTRGSNQPQHF
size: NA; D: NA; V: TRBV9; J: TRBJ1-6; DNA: TGTGCCAGCAGCGTAGGGAGGGCGGACTCACCCCTCCACTTT; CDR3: CASSVGRADSPLHF
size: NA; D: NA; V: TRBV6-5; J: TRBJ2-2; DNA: TGTGCCAGCTACCGGTCGGGGAACACCGGGGAGCTGTTTTTT; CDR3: CASYRSGNTGELFF
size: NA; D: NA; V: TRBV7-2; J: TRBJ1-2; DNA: TGTGCCAGCAGCCAACAGGGCTTTTATGGCTACACCTTC; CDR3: CASSQQGFYGYTF
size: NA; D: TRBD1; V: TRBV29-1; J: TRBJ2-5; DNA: TGCAGCGTGCAGGGGGCAGGGGAGACCCAGTACTTC; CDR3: CSVQGAGETQYF
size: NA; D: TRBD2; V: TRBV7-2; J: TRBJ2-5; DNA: TGTGCCAGCAGCTTAAGTAGCGGGGGAAGGGGAGAGACCCAGTACTTC; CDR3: CASSLSSGGRGETQYF
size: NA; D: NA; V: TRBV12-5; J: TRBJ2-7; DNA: TGTGCTAGTGGTTTGGTACATACGCTGTTTGAGCAGTACTTC; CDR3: CASGLVHTLFEQYF
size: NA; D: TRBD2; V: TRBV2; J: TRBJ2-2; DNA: TGTGCCAGCAGTGTTAAGGCGGGGGGTATTGCCACCGGGGAGCTGTTTTTT; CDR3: CASSVKAGGIATGELFF
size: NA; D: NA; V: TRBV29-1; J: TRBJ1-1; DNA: TGCAGCGGAGGATACGACACTGAAGCTTTCTTT; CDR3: CSGGYDTEAFF
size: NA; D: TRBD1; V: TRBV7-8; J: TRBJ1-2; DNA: TGTGCCAGCAGCTCAGACAGGGCTAGGACGCATGGCTACACCTTC; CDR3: CASSSDRARTHGYTF
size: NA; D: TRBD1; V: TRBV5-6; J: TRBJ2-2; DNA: TGTGCCAGCAGCTTGTCCAGGACAGGGGGGGAGCTGTTTTTT; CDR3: CASSLSRTGGELFF
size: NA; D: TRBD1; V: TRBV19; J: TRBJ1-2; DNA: TGTGCCAGTAGTATAGGAGTCCCGGACAGGGGCGCCGATGGCTACACCTTC; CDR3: CASSIGVPDRGADGYTF
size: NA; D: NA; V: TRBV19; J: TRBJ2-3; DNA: TGTGCCAGTAGTATAACTTCCGCCACAGATACGCAGTATTTT; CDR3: CASSITSATDTQYF
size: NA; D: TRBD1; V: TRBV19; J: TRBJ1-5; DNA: TGTGCCAGTAGGATAGGACAGGGTAGCAATCAGCCCCAGCATTTT; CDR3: CASRIGQGSNQPQHF
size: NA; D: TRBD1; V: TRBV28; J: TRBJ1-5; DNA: TGTGCCAGCAGTGAATTCGGGACAGGGAGTTTGGCCCAGCATTTT; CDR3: CASSEFGTGSLAQHF
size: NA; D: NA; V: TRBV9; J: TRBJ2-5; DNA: TGTGCCAGCAGCGTAGAACCAGGACTCAAGGAGACCCAGTACTTC; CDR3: CASSVEPGLKETQYF
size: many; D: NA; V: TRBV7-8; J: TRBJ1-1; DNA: TGTGCCAGCAGCTTAACAGGTAACACTGAAGCTTTCTTT; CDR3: CASSLTGNTEAFF
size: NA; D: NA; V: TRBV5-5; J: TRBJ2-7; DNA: TGTGCCAGCAGCTTGATGCTAGCGTTATCCTACGAGCAGTACTTC; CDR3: CASSLMLALSYEQYF
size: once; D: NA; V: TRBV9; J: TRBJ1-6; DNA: TGTGCCAGCAGTGAAGGGATGGGGGGCTCCTATAATTCACCCCTCCACTTT; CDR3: CASSEGMGGSYNSPLHF